The T cell receptor beta chain under discussion was sequenced for a study of T cells in Graves' hyperthyroidism and ophthalmopathy. General observations from the study: Onset of ophthalmopathy came a median around 6.2 months after the model predicted it. Ophthalmopathy could be told apart from stable hyperthyroidism with a 13 V-J model.

Comment on this clonotype: What it binds is unknown.

Trimming removed 4 bases at V and 0 bases at J, with 10 bases between. Germline CDR1 DFQATT, CDR2 SNEGSKA (reference sequence). The CDR3 extends over 14 amino acids. Diagnostic decisions used clinical symptoms, serum thyroxine and TRAb, thyroid ultrasound and orbital computed tomography. TCR beta CDR3 regions were amplified from RNA. First-round RT-PCR with HTBI primers amplified the TCR CDR3 region. TCRdb independently ran MiXCR on the multiplex PCR reads; one entry per CDR3 protein. There are 550,000 to 700,000 distinct CDR3 sequences in the sample; around 45% occur only once, and around 20% lies in the top ten.

Sequencing input: peripheral blood or thyroid tissue (not recorded which). V usage is TRBV20-1 and J usage is TRBJ1-5; D is ambiguous. The clonotype originates from an adult woman with Graves' disease, either hyperthyroidism or ophthalmopathy (not recorded which). The CDR3 loop reads CSAKGGISNQPQHF. The CDR3 nucleotides read TGCAGTGCTAAGGGAGGAATTAGCAATCAGCCCCAGCATTTT.